The clone carrying this T cell receptor beta chain was recorded only once. Its antigen remains unknown. CDR1 MNHEY and CDR2 SVGEGT come from the germline V gene. The CDR3 contains 15 residues. Trimming removed 5 bases from V and 2 bases from J; junction bases left unmatched: 5. Generated by immunoSEQ multiplex PCR, the TCRdb table keeps only in-frame clones and is missing some. The sample holds 400,000 to 500,000 clones, 89% seen once. These data are taken from a study of Ad26.COV2.S vaccination and SARS-CoV-2 variants. For the study at large: In the COV1001 trial, the donor was in the Ad26.COV2.S arm. Into the muscle, Ad26.COV2.S was dosed once or twice, 56 days apart.

Specified treatment: about 20 received Ad26.COV2.S at low or high dose, single or two shots; about 5 received placebo; per-sample allocation not given. The samples date from day 63 after the first vaccine or placebo injection. Built on an Ad26 vector, the vaccine expressed Wuhan-strain SARS-CoV-2 spike. Study conclusions and caveats: Breadth and depth estimates from TCRs may understate total T cell responses.

This specimen consisted of peripheral blood, obtained in a trial of Ad26.COV2.S vaccine versus placebo. The receptor was isolated from a person between 18 and 60 years old who received the Ad26.COV2.S COVID-19 vaccine or a placebo. This chain joins TRBV6-2 or TRBV6-3 and TRBJ2-7, with 11 bases that match TRBD2. Here the CDR3 reads CASSRTSGPTYEQYV. DNA for the CDR3: TGTGCCAGCAGTAGGACTAGCGGGCCGACCTACGAGCAGTACGTC.